This T cell receptor (beta chain) was found in a study of CD8 T cells in ankylosing spondylitis. Findings and limits, study-wide: Disease-associated clones were reportedly significantly overrepresented in matched ankylosing spondylitis synovial fluid. A motif of roughly eight highly homologous TCR beta variants was seen as apparently characteristic of ankylosing spondylitis blood. Peripheral blood held disease-linked clones only at relatively low frequency, and these were CD8+.

Notes on this clonotype: Its specificity is not known.

In making TCR beta libraries, quantitative 5'-RACE with molecular barcodes was used. TCRdb re-called the 5' RACE reads with MiXCR, one entry per CDR3 protein. The table shows under 300,000 distinct CDR3 sequences, with approximately 10% occurring only once. V was trimmed by 7 bases and J by 8 bases, leaving 24 bases between them. The CDR3 has 16 amino acids. Germline values: CDR1 MGHRA, CDR2 YSYEKL. The rearrangement joins TRBV4-1 to TRBJ2-1, with D tentatively TRBD2 (7 bases). The receptor was isolated from a male donor with ankylosing spondylitis or in good health (not recorded which). The specimen sequenced was blood, either unsorted or a sorted T cell fraction (not recorded which). CDR3 region: CASMPPLARGVHEQFF. In nucleotides, the CDR3 is TGCGCCAGCATGCCCCCACTAGCGAGGGGGGTCCATGAGCAGTTCTTC.